The entry below gives a single T cell receptor (beta chain) sequence along with its context. Its binding antigen is unknown. Base qualities are missing; no much larger clone stands one base away. The sample was run on an Illumina HiSeq 1500. Starting from the raw public reads, TCRdb applied fastp trimming at Q25, assembled clones with MiXCR and retained in-frame beta chains. When rows share a CDR3 protein, they turn into one entry using the most common DNA and genes. This sample has 450,000 to 650,000 distinct CDR3 sequences in its table, and 40% of those were observed once. The biggest ten clones account for 48% of the sample. Germline trimming: 0 bases from V, 3 bases from J; junction bases outside gene matches: 4. The germline V gene gives CDR1 as SGHTA and CDR2 as FQGNSA. From the cysteine up to the phenylalanine, the CDR3 has a length of 15 residues. Left in the record is the CDR3 DNA by itself, 45 bases read in frame from the first base.

Sample treatment or condition, as interpreted from the label and publication: in vitro stimulation with specific CMV peptide epitopes to enrich CMV-specific T cells. This entry comes from a study of T cell repertoires in cytomegalovirus infection (dated by TCRdb to between 2018 and 2020). Background on the whole study: The peptide stimulations were aimed at well-studied HLA-B-restricted epitopes as well as recently identified HLA-C-restricted CMV epitopes, whose presentation resists viral immunomodulation. Donor HLA type was relevant to the analysis, because carriage of CMV infection together with the matching HLA type was indicated by public TCR beta signatures.

General study outcomes and caveats: In both this cohort and an independent cohort of over 350 donors, the cumulative frequency of public TCR beta family members distinguished carriers of CMV infection plus the relevant HLA type. In the ex vivo response, HLA-C-restricted CMV-specific TCR beta clonotypes were dominant, and in two of eight donors the single most frequent clonotype came from this HLA-C-restricted group.

The input for sequencing was cultured PBMCs, taken from culture after CMV antigen stimulation. The clonotype was recovered from a human donor in good health (CMV status not recorded). Some clones in this sample may be carry-over from other donors' samples. The chain links TRBV7-2 with TRBJ2-7, and 8 bases in between align with TRBD2. This receptor carries the CDR3 CASSLATGGGYEQYF. The nucleotide sequence reads TGTGCCAGCAGCTTAGCGACCGGGGGGGGCTACGAGCAGTACTTC.